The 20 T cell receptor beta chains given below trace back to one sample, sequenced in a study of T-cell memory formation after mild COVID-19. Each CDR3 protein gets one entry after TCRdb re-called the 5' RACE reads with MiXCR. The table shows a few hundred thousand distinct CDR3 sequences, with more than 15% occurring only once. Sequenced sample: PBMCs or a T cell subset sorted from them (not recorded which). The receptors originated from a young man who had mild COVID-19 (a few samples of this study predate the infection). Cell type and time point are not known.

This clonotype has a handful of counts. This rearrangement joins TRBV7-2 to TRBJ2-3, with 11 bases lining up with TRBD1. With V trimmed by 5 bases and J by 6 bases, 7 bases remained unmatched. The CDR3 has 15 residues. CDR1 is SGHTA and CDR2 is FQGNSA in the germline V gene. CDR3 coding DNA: TGTGCCAGCAGCCTATGGACAGGGGGCATGGATACGCAGTATTTT. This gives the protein CASSLWTGGMDTQYF.

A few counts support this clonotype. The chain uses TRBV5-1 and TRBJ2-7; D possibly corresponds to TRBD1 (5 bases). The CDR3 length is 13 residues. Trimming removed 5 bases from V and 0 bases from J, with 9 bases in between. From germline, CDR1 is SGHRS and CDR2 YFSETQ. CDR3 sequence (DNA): TGCGCCAGCAGACAGGTGAGCTCCTACGAGCAGTACTTC. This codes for CASRQVSSYEQYF. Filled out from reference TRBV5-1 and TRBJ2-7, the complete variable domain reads KAGVTQTPRYLIKTRGQQVTLSCSPISGHRSVSWYQQTPGQGLQFLFEYFSETQRNKGNFPGRFSGRQFSNSRSEMNVSTLELGDSALYLCASRQVSSYEQYFGPGTRLTVT.

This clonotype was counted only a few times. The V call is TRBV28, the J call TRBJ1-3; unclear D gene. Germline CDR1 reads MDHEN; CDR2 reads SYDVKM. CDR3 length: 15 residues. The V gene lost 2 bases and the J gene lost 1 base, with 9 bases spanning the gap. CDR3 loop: CASSLRFRSGNTIYF. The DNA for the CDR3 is TGTGCCAGCAGTTTAAGGTTTCGGTCTGGAAACACCATATATTTT. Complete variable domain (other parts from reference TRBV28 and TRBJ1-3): DVKVTQSSRYLVKRTGEKVFLECVQDMDHENMFWYRQDPGLGLRLIYFSYDVKMKEKGDIPEGYSVSREKKERFSLILESASTNQTSMYLCASSLRFRSGNTIYFGEGSWLTVV.

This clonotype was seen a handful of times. Written as DNA, the CDR3 is TGTGCCAGCAGCTCTCACGGGCGGTACACTGAAGCTTTCTTT. It specifies CASSSHGRYTEAFF. The chain is built from TRBV7-2 and TRBJ1-1, with no clear D. Trimming left V 4 bases short and J 3 bases short, with 12 bases between. CDR1 and CDR2 from the germline V gene are SGHTA and FQGNSA. The CDR3 contains 14 residues.

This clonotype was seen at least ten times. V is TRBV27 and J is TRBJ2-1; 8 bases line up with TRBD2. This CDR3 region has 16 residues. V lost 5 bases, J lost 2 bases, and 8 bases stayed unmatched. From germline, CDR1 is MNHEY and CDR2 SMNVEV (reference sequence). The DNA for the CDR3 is TGTGCCAGCAGTCTCACGGGGGGGCATACCTACAATGAGCAGTTCTTC. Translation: CASSLTGGHTYNEQFF.

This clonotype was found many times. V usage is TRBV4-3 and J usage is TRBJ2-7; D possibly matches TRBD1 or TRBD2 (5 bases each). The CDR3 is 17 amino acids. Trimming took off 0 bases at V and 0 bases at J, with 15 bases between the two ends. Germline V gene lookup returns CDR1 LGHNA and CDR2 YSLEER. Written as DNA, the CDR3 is TGCGCCAGCAGCCAAGATATCCCATCCGGGACCTCCTACGAGCAGTACTTC. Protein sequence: CASSQDIPSGTSYEQYF.

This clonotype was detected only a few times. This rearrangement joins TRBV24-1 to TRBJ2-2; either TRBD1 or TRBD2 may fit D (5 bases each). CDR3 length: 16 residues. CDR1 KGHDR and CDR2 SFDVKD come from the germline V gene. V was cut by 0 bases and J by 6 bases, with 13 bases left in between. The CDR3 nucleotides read TGTGCCACCAGTGATTTGCTGGGACGGGACCCCGGGGAGCTGTTTTTT. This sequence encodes CATSDLLGRDPGELFF.

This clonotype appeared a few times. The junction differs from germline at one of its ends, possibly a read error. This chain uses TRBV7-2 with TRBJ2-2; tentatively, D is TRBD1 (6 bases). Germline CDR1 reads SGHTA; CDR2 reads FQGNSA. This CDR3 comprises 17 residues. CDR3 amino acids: CASSLDSAGVYTGELFF. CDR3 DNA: TGTGCCAGCAGTTTAGATTCGGCAGGGGTATATACCGGGGAGCTGTTTTTT.

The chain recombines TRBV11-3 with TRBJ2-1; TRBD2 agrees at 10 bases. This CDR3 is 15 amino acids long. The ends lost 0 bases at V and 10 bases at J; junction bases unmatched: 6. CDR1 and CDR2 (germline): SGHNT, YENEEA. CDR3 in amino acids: CASSLDLSSGGEQFF. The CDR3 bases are TGTGCCAGCAGCTTAGATCTGTCTAGCGGGGGAGAGCAGTTCTTC.

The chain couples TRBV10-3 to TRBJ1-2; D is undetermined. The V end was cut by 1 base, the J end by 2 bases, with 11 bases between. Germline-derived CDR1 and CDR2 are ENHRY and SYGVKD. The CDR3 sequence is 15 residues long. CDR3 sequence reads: CAISEYPAANYGYTF. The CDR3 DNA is TGTGCCATCAGTGAGTACCCCGCAGCGAACTATGGCTACACCTTC.

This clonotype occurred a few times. The chain's CDR3 is CASSQDHSSGGANEQYV. Here the CDR3 DNA reads TGCGCCAGCAGCCAAGACCACTCCAGCGGGGGGGCCAACGAGCAGTACGTC. V usage is TRBV4-1 and J usage is TRBJ2-7; 10 nucleotides agree with TRBD2. Unmatched junction bases numbered 10, after V lost 0 bases and J lost 5 bases. CDR3 length equals 17 residues. The germline CDR1 and CDR2 sequences are MGHRA and YSYEKL.

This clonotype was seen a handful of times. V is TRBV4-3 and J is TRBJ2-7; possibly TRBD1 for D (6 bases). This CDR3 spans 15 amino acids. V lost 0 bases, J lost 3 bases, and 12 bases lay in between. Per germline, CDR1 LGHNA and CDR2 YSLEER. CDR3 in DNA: TGCGCCAGCAGCCAAGAAGTCGGCAGGGGCTACGAGCAGTACTTC. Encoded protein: CASSQEVGRGYEQYF.

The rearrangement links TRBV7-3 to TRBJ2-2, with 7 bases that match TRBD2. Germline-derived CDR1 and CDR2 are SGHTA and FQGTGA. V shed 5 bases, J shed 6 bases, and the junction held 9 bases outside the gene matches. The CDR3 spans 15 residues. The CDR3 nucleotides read TGTGCCAGCAGCCCGTCCGGGGGGAGCGCCGGGGAGCTGTTTTTT. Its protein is CASSPSGGSAGELFF.

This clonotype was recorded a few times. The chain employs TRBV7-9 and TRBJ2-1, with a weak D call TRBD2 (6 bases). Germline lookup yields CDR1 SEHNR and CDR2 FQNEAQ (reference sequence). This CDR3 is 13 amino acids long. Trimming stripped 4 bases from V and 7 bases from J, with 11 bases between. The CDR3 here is CASSSTTRNEQFF. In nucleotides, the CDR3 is TGTGCCAGCAGCTCGACGACTAGGAATGAGCAGTTCTTC.

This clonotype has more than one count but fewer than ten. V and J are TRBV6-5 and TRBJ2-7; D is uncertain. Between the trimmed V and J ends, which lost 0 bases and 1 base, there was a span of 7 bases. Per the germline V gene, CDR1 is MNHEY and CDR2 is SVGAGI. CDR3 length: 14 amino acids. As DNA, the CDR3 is TGTGCCAGCAGTTACTCAGAGGAATCCTACGAGCAGTACGTC. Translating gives CASSYSEESYEQYV.

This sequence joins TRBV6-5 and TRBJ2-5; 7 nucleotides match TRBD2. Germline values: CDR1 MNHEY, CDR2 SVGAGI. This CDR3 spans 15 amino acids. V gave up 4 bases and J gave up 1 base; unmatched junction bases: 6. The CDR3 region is CASSSVGGIQETQYF. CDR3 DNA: TGTGCCAGCAGTTCGGTCGGGGGGATCCAAGAGACCCAGTACTTC.

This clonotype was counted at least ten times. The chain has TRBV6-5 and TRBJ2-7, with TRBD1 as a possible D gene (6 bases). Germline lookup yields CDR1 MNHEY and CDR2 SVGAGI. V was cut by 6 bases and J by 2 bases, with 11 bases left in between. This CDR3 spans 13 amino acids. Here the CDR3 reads CASSPDSTYEQYF. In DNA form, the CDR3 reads TGTGCCAGCAGCCCGGACAGTACCTACGAGCAGTACTTC.

The CDR3 nucleotides are TGCGCCAGCAGCCAAACTCCCTCCCGGTGGGGGTCGGACCGAGAGACCCAGTACTTC. It encodes CASSQTPSRWGSDRETQYF. The chain employs TRBV4-1 and TRBJ2-5; possibly TRBD1 or TRBD2 for D (5 bases each). The germline V gene encodes CDR1 MGHRA and CDR2 YSYEKL. Trimming pared 2 bases from V and 4 bases from J, leaving 26 bases between. CDR3 length: 19 amino acids.

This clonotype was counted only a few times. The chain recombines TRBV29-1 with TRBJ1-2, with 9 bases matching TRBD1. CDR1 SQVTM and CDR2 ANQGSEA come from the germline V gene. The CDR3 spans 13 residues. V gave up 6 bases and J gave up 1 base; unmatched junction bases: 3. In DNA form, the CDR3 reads TGCAGCGTGTACAGGGGGCATAACTATGGCTACACCTTC. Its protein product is CSVYRGHNYGYTF.

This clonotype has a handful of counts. The CDR3 coding sequence is TGCAGCGCTGGGACTTCGCCTAGCACAGATACGCAGTATTTT. This sequence encodes CSAGTSPSTDTQYF. The gene calls are TRBV29-1 and TRBJ2-3; D possibly corresponds to TRBD2 (6 bases). In germline, CDR1 is SQVTM, CDR2 ANQGSEA. CDR3 length: 14 amino acids. Trimming took 7 bases from V and 0 from J, leaving 14 bases between them.